This entry lists 20 T cell receptor beta chains sequenced from one sample in a study of blood T cell repertoires in COVID-19. The repertoire was sequenced with immunoSEQ multiplex PCR; TCRdb's copy has only in-frame clones and lacks some. The sample lists about 120,000 clones; approximately 82% were seen once. Sequencing input: peripheral blood. The receptors stem from a man between 65 and 80 years old with active or convalescent COVID-19.

The rearrangement uses TRBV2 and TRBJ1-5; 7 bases align to TRBD1. Germline loops: CDR1 SNHLY, CDR2 FYNNEI. This CDR3 has 15 residues. J was trimmed by 4 bases and V by 8 bases; bases with no gene match: 11. The CDR3: CASGAGTAINQPQHF. CDR3 coding DNA: TGTGCCAGCGGTGCCGGGACAGCTATTAATCAGCCCCAGCATTTT.

The chain uses TRBV7-3 and TRBJ2-1, with D tentatively TRBD2 (5 bases). Germline V gives CDR1 SGHTA, CDR2 FQGTGA. V shed 1 base and J shed 8 bases, with 9 bases lying between them. This CDR3 region has 13 residues. CDR3 amino acids: CASSLKEDDEQFF. The CDR3 DNA reads as TGTGCCAGCAGCTTAAAGGAGGATGATGAGCAGTTCTTC.

The rearrangement links TRBV3-1 (or the pseudogene TRBV3-2) to TRBJ2-5; 7 bases are shared with TRBD1. The germline CDR1 and CDR2 sequences are LGHDT and YNNKEL (reference sequence). The CDR3 sequence is 15 residues long. The V segment lost 4 bases and the J segment 2 bases; nucleotides outside the gene matches: 7. CDR3 amino acids: CASSPRDRRQETQYF. DNA for the CDR3: TGTGCCAGCAGCCCCCGGGACAGACGGCAAGAGACCCAGTACTTC.

This clone was counted once. The chain uses TRBV30 and TRBJ1-1; TRBD1 might be the D (5 bases). V shed 3 bases and J shed 6 bases, with 8 bases lying between them. In germline, CDR1 is GTSNPN, CDR2 SVGIG (reference sequence). CDR3 length equals 11 residues. The DNA for the CDR3 is TGTGCCTGGAGAACAGGCTCTGAAGCTTTCTTT. This translates into CAWRTGSEAFF.

This clone has more than one count but fewer than ten. V gene TRBV6-5 combines with J gene TRBJ1-2; 8 nucleotides line up with TRBD1. Germline V gene lookup returns CDR1 MNHEY and CDR2 SVGAGI. V lost 8 bases to trimming and J lost 3 bases; unmatched junction nucleotides: 8. The length of the CDR3 is 14 residues. The CDR3 nucleotides read TGTGCCAGCGGGGACAGGTTCCTTGACTATGGCTACACCTTC. Amino acid sequence: CASGDRFLDYGYTF.

The chain couples TRBV11-2 to TRBJ1-1; 11 nucleotides align to TRBD1. V gave up 4 bases and J gave up 3 bases; unmatched junction bases: 4. CDR1 and CDR2 (germline): SGHAT, FQNNGV. The CDR3 is 15 amino acids. This CDR3 reads CASSSDRGPYTEAFF. For the CDR3, the DNA is TGTGCCAGCAGCTCGGACAGGGGGCCATACACTGAAGCTTTCTTT.

The chain recombines TRBV6-2 or TRBV6-3 with TRBJ2-7, with D possibly matching TRBD1 (6 bases). V was trimmed by 5 bases and J by 1 base, leaving 15 bases between them. The V gene's germline CDR1 is MNHEY and CDR2 SVGEGT. The CDR3 consists of 15 residues. CDR3 DNA sequence: TGTGCCAGCAGTACCCGCCTACAGGGTTCCTACGAGCAGTACTTC. Translated: CASSTRLQGSYEQYF.

CDR3 sequence (DNA): TGCGCCAGCAGCTCCACTAGCGGGGATACCTACGAGCAGTACTTC. It codes for CASSSTSGDTYEQYF. The chain employs TRBV5-1 and TRBJ2-7, with 10 bases lining up with TRBD2. This CDR3 is built from 15 residues. V lost 3 bases, J lost 2 bases, and 5 bases stayed unmatched. Germline V CDR1 and CDR2: SGHRS, YFSETQ.

The rearrangement uses TRBV28 and TRBJ1-1, with 8 bases lining up with TRBD1. Germline loops: CDR1 MDHEN, CDR2 SYDVKM. V shed 9 bases and J 3 bases; nucleotides not matched to a gene: 6. The CDR3 is made up of 13 amino acids. CDR3 in DNA: TGTGCCAGTCGACAGGGGCCCTACACTGAAGCTTTCTTT. Translated: CASRQGPYTEAFF.

The genes are TRBV29-1 and TRBJ1-3; D is uncertain. Between the trimmed V and J ends, which lost 2 bases and 1 base, there was a span of 15 bases. The CDR3 length is 16 residues. CDR1 SQVTM and CDR2 ANQGSEA come from the germline V gene. The CDR3 reads CSVESGSPGSGNTIYF. CDR3 in DNA: TGCAGCGTTGAATCGGGCAGCCCGGGATCTGGAAACACCATATATTTT.

The CDR3 nucleotides read TGTGCCAGCAGCGCACACCTTACAGGGGTGGGCCCTGAAGCTTTCTTT. Encoded protein: CASSAHLTGVGPEAFF. The chain joins TRBV11-3 to TRBJ1-1, with 7 positions matching TRBD1. The germline V gene has CDR1 SGHNT and CDR2 YENEEA. The CDR3 totals 16 residues. Trimming cost V 5 bases and J 6 bases; bases outside gene matches: 15.

The rearrangement joins TRBV18 to TRBJ1-5; tentative D call: TRBD1 (6 bases). The CDR3 consists of 16 residues. Trimming left V 3 bases short and J 4 bases short, with 16 bases between. Germline V CDR1 and CDR2: KGHSH, LQKENI. CDR3 DNA sequence: TGTGCCAGCTCACCTCTAGCGGGGACACAGAATCAGCCCCAGCATTTT. Its translation: CASSPLAGTQNQPQHF.

The chain couples TRBV7-8 to TRBJ2-1; 9 nucleotides match TRBD1. V was pared by 2 bases and J by 6 bases, with 5 bases of the junction left unmatched. Germline V gene lookup returns CDR1 SGHVS and CDR2 FQNEAQ. The CDR3 sequence is 15 residues long. This chain's CDR3 is CASSLTGTGINEQFF. The CDR3 DNA is TGTGCCAGCAGCTTAACCGGGACAGGGATCAATGAGCAGTTCTTC.

This rearrangement joins TRBV9 to TRBJ2-3; TRBD2 matches at 9 bases. The CDR3 extends over 15 amino acids. Trimming cost V 3 bases and J 4 bases; bases outside gene matches: 6. Germline V gives CDR1 SGDLS, CDR2 YYNGEE. The CDR3 nucleotides are TGTGCCAGCAGCGCACTAGCGGGCCAGCCAGATACGCAGTATTTT. It is translated as CASSALAGQPDTQYF.

In regard to this clone: The identical CDR3 is also encoded by other nucleotide sequences in the sample. CDR3 sequence: CSVLRGTEAFF. The CDR3 DNA reads TGCAGCGTTCTTAGAGGTACTGAAGCTTTCTTT. V gene TRBV29-1 combines with J gene TRBJ1-1; no clear D gene. Germline V gene data show CDR1 as SQVTM and CDR2 as ANQGSEA. The CDR3 loop spans 11 amino acids. The germline V and J ends were trimmed by 5 bases and 5 bases, with 9 bases remaining between them. The full variable domain, rest sourced from reference TRBV29-1 and TRBJ1-1, is SAVISQKPSRDICQRGTSLTIQCQVDSQVTMMFWYRQQPGQSLTLIATANQGSEATYESGFVIDKFPISRPNLTFSTLTVSNMSPEDSSIYLCSVLRGTEAFFGQGTRLTVV.

The gene calls are TRBV4-3 and TRBJ1-5, with 7 nucleotides matching TRBD1. After removal of 8 bases from V and 0 bases from J, the junction contained 7 bases not matched to a gene. CDR1 and CDR2 from the germline V gene are LGHNA and YSLEER. CDR3 size: 15 residues. DNA for the CDR3: TGCGCCAGCCGGGACAGACATTATAGCAATCAGCCCCAGCATTTT. Protein product: CASRDRHYSNQPQHF.

The rearrangement links TRBV5-5 to TRBJ1-3; possible D gene TRBD1, 6 bases. Germline values: CDR1 SGHKS, CDR2 YYEKEE (reference sequence). This CDR3 is built from 17 residues. Deletions cut 0 bases from V and 4 bases from J, with 17 bases between. CDR3 sequence (DNA): TGTGCCAGCAGCTTGGAAGGAGCAGGGGTCTCCGGAAACACCATATATTTT. Its translation: CASSLEGAGVSGNTIYF.

The CDR3 spells CASSFGGQGSYEQYF. DNA for the CDR3: TGTGCCAGCAGCTTTGGGGGACAGGGCTCCTACGAGCAGTACTTC. The chain employs TRBV11-3 and TRBJ2-7; TRBD1 matches 9 bases. CDR1 is SGHNT, CDR2 YENEEA, per germline. CDR3 length: 15 residues. Trimming took 3 bases from V and 0 from J; bases not matched to a gene: 3.

This sequence joins TRBV19 and TRBJ1-2; D may be TRBD1 (5 bases). CDR1 and CDR2 from the germline V gene are LNHDA and SQIVND (reference sequence). V was cut by 7 bases and J by 4 bases, with 19 bases left in between. This CDR3 spans 15 amino acids. The CDR3 region is CASIPGEGTTYGYTF. Here the CDR3 DNA reads TGTGCCAGTATCCCGGGGGAGGGGACGACCTATGGCTACACCTTC.

The chain recombines TRBV19 with TRBJ1-1; TRBD1 might be the D (5 bases). This CDR3 has 15 residues. Germline CDR1 reads LNHDA; CDR2 reads SQIVND (reference sequence). The ends were cut back, 3 bases at V and 1 base at J, with 12 bases in the middle. DNA of the CDR3: TGTGCCAGTAGTATTGCTTCAGGGCAGAACACTGAAGCTTTCTTT. Translated, it gives CASSIASGQNTEAFF.